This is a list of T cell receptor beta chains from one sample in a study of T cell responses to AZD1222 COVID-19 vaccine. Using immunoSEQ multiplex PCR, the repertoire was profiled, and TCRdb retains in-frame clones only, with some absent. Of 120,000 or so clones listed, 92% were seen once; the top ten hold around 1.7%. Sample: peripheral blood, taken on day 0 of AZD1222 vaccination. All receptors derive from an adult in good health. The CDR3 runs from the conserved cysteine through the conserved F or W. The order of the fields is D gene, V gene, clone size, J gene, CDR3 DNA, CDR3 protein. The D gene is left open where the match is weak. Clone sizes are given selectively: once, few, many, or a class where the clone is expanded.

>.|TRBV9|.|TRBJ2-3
TGTGCCAGCAGCGTAGGGGGGTCAGATACGCAGTATTTT
CASSVGGSDTQYF
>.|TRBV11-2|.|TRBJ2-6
TGTGCCAGCAGCTTAGTCGAAGGGTCCGGGGCCAACGTCCTGACTTTC
CASSLVEGSGANVLTF
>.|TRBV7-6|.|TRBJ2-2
TGTGCCAGCAGCCCAAACGGGGTCAACACCGGGGAGCTGTTTTTT
CASSPNGVNTGELFF
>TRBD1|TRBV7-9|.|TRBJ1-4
TGTGCCAGCAGCACTAGGGACAGCGAAAAACTGTTTTTT
CASSTRDSEKLFF
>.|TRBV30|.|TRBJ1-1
TGTGCCTGGAGTCCATCGGAAGGTCCTACTTATTCTGAAGCTTTCTTT
CAWSPSEGPTYSEAFF
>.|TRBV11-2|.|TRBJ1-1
TGTGCCAGCAGCTTAGTTTGGCCGGGGCCGAACACTGAAGCTTTCTTT
CASSLVWPGPNTEAFF
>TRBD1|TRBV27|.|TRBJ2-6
TGTGCCAGTCGTAGCCAGGGGGCTGGTGGGGCCAACGTCCTGACTTTC
CASRSQGAGGANVLTF
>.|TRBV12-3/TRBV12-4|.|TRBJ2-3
TGTGCCAGCACGGACAGCCAAATAGATACGCAGTATTTT
CASTDSQIDTQYF
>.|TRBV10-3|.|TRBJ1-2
TGTGCCATCAGGGACACCAAGGAGGGCTACACCTTC
CAIRDTKEGYTF
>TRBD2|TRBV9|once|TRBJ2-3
TGTGCCAGCAGCGTAGGAGCGGGAGAATGGGCAGATACGCAGTATTTT
CASSVGAGEWADTQYF
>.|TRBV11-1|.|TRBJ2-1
TGTGCCAGCAGCCGTATACAGGGATTTCATGAGCAGTTCTTC
CASSRIQGFHEQFF
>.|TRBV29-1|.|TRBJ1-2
TGCAGCGTTGAAGTCGCGCAGGGTCGAACGGACTATGGCTACACCTTC
CSVEVAQGRTDYGYTF
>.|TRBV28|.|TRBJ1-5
TGTGCCCACGGGGGAACAGTTTTTGGAGGGTATAGCAATCAGCCCCAGCATTTT
CAHGGTVFGGYSNQPQHF
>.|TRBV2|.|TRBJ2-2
TGTGCCAGCAGGAGGACCAACACCGGGGAGCTGTTTTTT
CASRRTNTGELFF
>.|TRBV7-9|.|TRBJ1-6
TGTGCCAGCAGCTTAACGAGACAGCCCTCACCCCTCCACTTT
CASSLTRQPSPLHF
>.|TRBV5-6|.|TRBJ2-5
TGTGCCAGCAGCTTGGAACAGACCCAGTACTTC
CASSLEQTQYF